This TCR beta chain was sequenced during a study of T cell responses to AZD1222 COVID-19 vaccine. Libraries were prepared by immunoSEQ multiplex PCR; TCRdb keeps only in-frame clonotypes and omits some of them. Among about 190,000 clones listed, roughly 91% were seen once. Worth noting for this clone: As yet, its antigen is unknown.

Notes on the study in general: Females made up more of the donors, who were largely white British, and clonal diversity may have come out too low.

The sequence derives from an adult in good health. The specimen comprised peripheral blood, sampled on day 0 of AZD1222 vaccination.

CDR3 region: CASSIGGGENIQYF. CDR3 sequence (DNA): TGTGCCAGTAGTATCGGTGGGGGCGAAAACATTCAGTACTTC. The gene calls are TRBV19 and TRBJ2-4, with D perhaps TRBD1 (6 bases). The CDR3 is 14 residues long. V was clipped by 3 bases and J by 5 bases, with 11 bases between them. The germline gives CDR1 LNHDA, CDR2 SQIVND (reference sequence). Based on the CDR3 plus reference TRBV19 and TRBJ2-4, the full variable domain is DGGITQSPKYLFRKEGQNVTLSCEQNLNHDAMYWYRQDPGQGLRLIYYSQIVNDFQKGDIAEGYSVSREKKESFPLTVTSAQKNPTAFYLCASSIGGGENIQYFGAGTRLSVL.